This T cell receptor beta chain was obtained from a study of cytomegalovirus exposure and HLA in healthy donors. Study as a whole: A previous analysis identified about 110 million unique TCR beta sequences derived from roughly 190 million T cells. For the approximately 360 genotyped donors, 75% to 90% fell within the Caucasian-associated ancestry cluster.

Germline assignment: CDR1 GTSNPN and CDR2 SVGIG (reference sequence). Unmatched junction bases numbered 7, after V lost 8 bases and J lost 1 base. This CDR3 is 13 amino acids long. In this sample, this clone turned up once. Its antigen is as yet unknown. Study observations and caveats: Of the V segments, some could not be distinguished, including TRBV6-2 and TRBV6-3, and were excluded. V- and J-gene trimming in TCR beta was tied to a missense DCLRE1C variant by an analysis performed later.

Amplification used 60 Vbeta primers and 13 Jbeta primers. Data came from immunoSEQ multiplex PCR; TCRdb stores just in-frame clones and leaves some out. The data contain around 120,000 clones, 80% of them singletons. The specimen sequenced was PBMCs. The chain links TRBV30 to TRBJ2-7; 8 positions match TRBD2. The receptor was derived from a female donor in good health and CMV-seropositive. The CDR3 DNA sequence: TGTGCCCAAGCGGGGGATTTGTCCTACGAGCAGTACTTC. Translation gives CAQAGDLSYEQYF.